The present T cell receptor beta chain was sequenced within a study of T cell repertoires in cytomegalovirus infection. Study information: The authors used CMV epitopes that were HLA-C-restricted (recently identified) and HLA-B-restricted (well studied). Carrying CMV and the relevant HLA type showed in public TCR beta signatures.

Regarding the study as a whole: CMV-specific TCR beta clonotypes restricted by HLA-C were the ones dominating the ex vivo response. Summed frequency of public TCR beta families distinguished CMV carriers with the relevant HLA.

The table lists this clonotype with a count of one. Its target is unknown. Germline V gives CDR1 DFQATT, CDR2 SNEGSKA (reference sequence). Unmatched junction bases numbered 6, after V lost 0 bases and J lost 2 bases. This CDR3 has 15 amino acids. TCRdb re-derived calls from the reads in MiXCR, one entry per CDR3 protein. The sample contains about 770,000 distinct CDR3 sequences, almost 30% of which appear only once. The receptor's source is a human donor in good health (CMV status not recorded). Some clones in this sample may be carry-over from other donors' samples. This chain links TRBV20-1 with TRBJ2-7, with 8 bases that match TRBD1. Here the sequenced sample was cultured CD8+ T cells from PBMCs, taken from culture after CMV antigen stimulation. The CDR3 DNA follows: TGCAGTGCTAGAGATGACAGGGGAGGCACCTACGAGCAGTACTTC. It codes for CSARDDRGGTYEQYF.